Below, 20 T cell receptor beta chains from the same sample are listed, as sequenced in a study of blood T cell repertoires in COVID-19. Clones were read by immunoSEQ multiplex PCR, and TCRdb kept only the in-frame ones, dropping some. The table lists over 45,000 clones, around 90% of them singletons. The sequencing input was peripheral blood. The receptors shown here come from a man in his fifties with active COVID-19.

The V call is TRBV9, the J call TRBJ2-2; tentative D call: TRBD1 (5 bases). Trimming took off 4 bases at V and 6 bases at J, with 16 bases between the two ends. This CDR3 is built from 15 residues. The V gene's germline CDR1 is SGDLS and CDR2 YYNGEE. In nucleotides, the CDR3 is TGTGCCAGCAGCCCCACGTGGGGCGGATCCGGGGAGCTGTTTTTT. This sequence encodes CASSPTWGGSGELFF.

The chain uses TRBV6-2 or TRBV6-3 and TRBJ1-5, with TRBD1 as a possible D gene (6 bases). The V end was cut by 2 bases, the J end by 2 bases, with 10 bases between. CDR3 length equals 15 residues. Per the germline V gene, CDR1 is MNHEY and CDR2 is SVGEGT. The CDR3 nucleotides are TGTGCCAGCAGTTACCTGGCAGGGGGCAATCAGCCCCAGCATTTT. This encodes CASSYLAGGNQPQHF.

The gene calls are TRBV2 and TRBJ2-5; D might be TRBD2 (5 bases). The CDR3 consists of 14 residues. The germline V and J ends were trimmed by 1 base and 1 base, with 7 bases remaining between them. Germline CDR1 is SNHLY and CDR2 is FYNNEI. CDR3 residues: CASSEVTSQETQYF. The CDR3 nucleotides are TGTGCCAGCAGTGAAGTTACTAGCCAAGAGACCCAGTACTTC.

V and J are TRBV5-4 and TRBJ2-1, with 11 nucleotides matching TRBD2. The V gene's germline CDR1 is SGHNT and CDR2 YYREEE (reference sequence). This CDR3 comprises 18 residues. V lost 1 base to trimming and J lost 5 bases; unmatched junction nucleotides: 11. Written as DNA, the CDR3 is TGTGCCAGCAGCTTGCTGGGCCGTAGCGGGAGGGCCAACAATGAGCAGTTCTTC. This encodes CASSLLGRSGRANNEQFF.

The chain employs TRBV18 and TRBJ2-5; tentatively, D is TRBD2 (7 bases). This CDR3 has 16 residues. V was cut by 2 bases and J by 9 bases, with 22 bases left in between. Germline values: CDR1 KGHSH, CDR2 LQKENI. In nucleotides, the CDR3 is TGTGCCAGCTCACCAACGGGCGGGGGCCCCGAAGCGCCCCAGTACTTC. It yields the protein CASSPTGGGPEAPQYF.

V is TRBV5-1 and J is TRBJ1-1; 8 bases line up with TRBD1. The length of the CDR3 is 15 residues. V lost 0 bases to trimming and J lost 10 bases; unmatched junction nucleotides: 11. Germline V CDR1 and CDR2: SGHRS, YFSETQ. The DNA of the CDR3 is TGCGCCAGCAGCTTGGAAGAGGGGACAGGTGCAGGAGCTTTCTTT. Protein product: CASSLEEGTGAGAFF. The complete variable domain, with remaining parts taken from reference TRBV5-1 and TRBJ1-1, reads KAGVTQTPRYLIKTRGQQVTLSCSPISGHRSVSWYQQTPGQGLQFLFEYFSETQRNKGNFPGRFSGRQFSNSRSEMNVSTLELGDSALYLCASSLEEGTGAGAFFGQGTRLTVV.

Only a few counts were recorded for this clone. The J gene is TRBJ1-5, the V gene TRBV5-8, with unresolved D. Trimming left V 0 bases short and J 3 bases short, with 10 bases between. This CDR3 is built from 15 residues. CDR1 is SGHTS and CDR2 is YDEGEE in the germline V gene. In nucleotides, the CDR3 is TGTGCCAGCAGCTTGGGACCGAGCGTCAATCAGCCCCAGCATTTT. This gives the protein CASSLGPSVNQPQHF.

The chain joins TRBV19 to TRBJ1-1; D may be TRBD1 (5 bases). V lost 6 bases and J lost 2, with 7 bases in between. Germline loops: CDR1 LNHDA, CDR2 SQIVND (reference sequence). This CDR3 has 12 amino acids. This chain's CDR3 is CASRGGNTEAFF. CDR3 bases: TGTGCCAGTAGGGGGGGAAACACTGAAGCTTTCTTT. The full variable domain, completed using reference TRBV19 and TRBJ1-1, is DGGITQSPKYLFRKEGQNVTLSCEQNLNHDAMYWYRQDPGQGLRLIYYSQIVNDFQKGDIAEGYSVSREKKESFPLTVTSAQKNPTAFYLCASRGGNTEAFFGQGTRLTVV.

This chain connects TRBV5-1 to TRBJ2-7; tentative D call: TRBD1 (6 bases). The CDR3 loop spans 15 amino acids. Germline CDR1 is SGHRS and CDR2 is YFSETQ. V was shortened by 0 bases and J by 3 bases, with 13 bases between the two germline ends. The CDR3 region has the DNA TGCGCCAGCAGCTTGGACTTCCAGGGGTACTACGAGCAGTACTTC. Translated, it gives CASSLDFQGYYEQYF.

This sequence joins TRBV6-5 and TRBJ2-1; D call uncertain. The ends were cut back, 6 bases at V and 6 bases at J, with 12 bases in the middle. CDR3 length: 13 amino acids. In germline, CDR1 is MNHEY, CDR2 SVGAGI. The chain's CDR3 is CASSPQRPNEQFF. For the CDR3, the DNA is TGTGCCAGCAGCCCCCAGCGTCCCAATGAGCAGTTCTTC.

The rearrangement joins TRBV12-3 or TRBV12-4 to TRBJ1-5, with D possibly being TRBD1 (5 bases). V shed 1 base and J shed 6 bases, with 7 bases lying between them. The CDR3 runs 13 residues. This CDR3 reads CASSLGGGQPQHF. The CDR3 nucleotides are TGTGCCAGCAGTTTAGGGGGCGGTCAGCCCCAGCATTTT.

The chain couples TRBV30 to TRBJ1-4, with 7 bases that match TRBD1. The CDR3 covers 14 residues. Germline trimming cut 2 bases from V and 12 bases from J; bases unmatched to any gene: 12. From germline, CDR1 is GTSNPN and CDR2 SVGIG (reference sequence). The chain's CDR3 is CAWSLWNRGAELFF. The DNA for the CDR3 is TGTGCCTGGAGTTTATGGAACAGGGGAGCGGAACTGTTTTTT.

This clone came up once. The chain uses TRBV6-1 and TRBJ1-2; perhaps TRBD1 as D (5 bases). CDR3 length: 13 amino acids. Germline V lookup: CDR1 MNHNS, CDR2 SASEGT. The V end was cut by 1 base, the J end by 2 bases, with 5 bases between. The CDR3 DNA follows: TGTGCCAGCAGTGAAGACAGGAACTATGGCTACACCTTC. This sequence encodes CASSEDRNYGYTF.

This chain uses TRBV18 with TRBJ1-1; D uncertain. V was pared by 3 bases and J by 6 bases, with 11 bases between. Germline V CDR1 and CDR2: KGHSH, LQKENI. This CDR3 contains 13 residues. CDR3 protein: CASSPSDWAEAFF. The DNA for the CDR3 is TGTGCCAGCTCACCCTCGGACTGGGCTGAAGCTTTCTTT.

CDR3 bases: TGTGCCAGCAGTCCCGGGGGATACGAGCAGTACTTC. It specifies CASSPGGYEQYF. This chain links TRBV6-6 with TRBJ2-7, with D possibly TRBD2 on 6 matching bases. Germline CDR1 and CDR2: MNHNY and SVGAGI (reference sequence). V lost 5 bases and J 4 bases, leaving 9 bases between the germline ends. The CDR3 loop spans 12 amino acids.

The chain employs TRBV6-5 and TRBJ2-3; 10 bases agree with TRBD2. The length of the CDR3 is 15 residues. V gave up 5 bases and J gave up 2 bases; unmatched junction bases: 4. The germline V gene encodes CDR1 MNHEY and CDR2 SVGAGI. CDR3 amino acids: CASSQLAGHTDTQYF. DNA for the CDR3: TGTGCCAGCAGTCAACTAGCGGGACACACAGATACGCAGTATTTT.

The V gene is TRBV2, the J gene TRBJ1-5, with D possibly being TRBD1 (6 bases). Germline CDR1 reads SNHLY; CDR2 reads FYNNEI. This CDR3 is 16 amino acids long. The V end was cut by 4 bases, the J end by 5 bases, with 18 bases between. The CDR3 protein is CASSVYGQGLDQPQHF. In nucleotides, the CDR3 is TGTGCCAGCAGTGTTTATGGGCAGGGGCTTGATCAGCCCCAGCATTTT.

The chain couples TRBV6-2 or TRBV6-3 to TRBJ2-1; 9 bases match TRBD1. The CDR3 runs to 17 residues. Trimming cost V 6 bases and J 0 bases; bases outside gene matches: 9. Germline V gene lookup returns CDR1 MNHEY and CDR2 SVGEGT. The CDR3 DNA is TGTGCCAGCAGCCTCTGGGCGACAGGGGGCTCCTACAATGAGCAGTTCTTC. This encodes CASSLWATGGSYNEQFF.

By frequency in the sample, this clone is large (0.1 to 1%). This sequence joins TRBV15 and TRBJ2-7; 7 bases align to TRBD1. V trimming: 3 bases; J trimming: 5 bases; junction bases outside the gene matches: 19. CDR3 length: 18 residues. The germline V gene encodes CDR1 LNHNV and CDR2 YYDKDF (reference sequence). The CDR3 DNA reads TGTGCCACCAGCAGCCCCAGAGGAGACAGGGCCGGTAGGGACGAGCAGTACTTC. It specifies CATSSPRGDRAGRDEQYF. Looking up the rest from reference TRBV15 and TRBJ2-7 gives the full variable domain: DAMVIQNPRYQVTQFGKPVTLSCSQTLNHNVMYWYQQKSSQAPKLLFHYYDKDFNNEADTPDNFQSRRPNTSFCFLDIRSPGLGDTAMYLCATSSPRGDRAGRDEQYFGPGTRLTVT.

This chain joins TRBV30 and TRBJ2-5; 8 bases are shared with TRBD2. Trimming at V came to 2 bases and at J to 6 bases, leaving 2 bases not matched to a gene. Germline V gives CDR1 GTSNPN, CDR2 SVGIG (reference sequence). CDR3 length equals 12 residues. CDR3 sequence: CAWSRGGQTQYF. The CDR3 nucleotides read TGTGCCTGGAGTCGGGGGGGCCAGACCCAGTACTTC.